This T cell receptor beta chain was profiled in a study of neurological immune-mediated disorders. Study-level points and caveats: A possible signature appeared as one related-CDR3 cluster, in which phylogenetic grouping placed the repertoires of 18 of 34 multiple sclerosis patients.

This clonotype showed up many times. Its antigen is unknown. TCRdb independently ran MiXCR on the 5' RACE reads; one entry per CDR3 protein. Of approximately 20,000 distinct CDR3 sequences listed, roughly 17% are singletons. This sequence was found in a woman under 30 with multiple sclerosis. Sequencing used CD8+ T cells from blood.

The CDR3 spells CASSGLLSTSLHF. CDR3 DNA sequence: TGTGCCAGCAGTGGCTTACTTTCTACCTCCCTCCACTTT. This chain connects TRBV25-1 to TRBJ1-6; D gene unclear. Trimming took 4 bases from V and 14 from J, leaving 15 bases between them. Looked up from germline, CDR1 is MGHDK and CDR2 is SYGVNS. This CDR3 spans 13 amino acids.